The following is a TCR beta chain sequence with its context. Its antigen is unidentified. This record comes from a study of graft-versus-host responses after intestinal transplantation. This table comes from immunoSEQ multiplex PCR, and its TCRdb copy is limited to in-frame clones, with some not included. The top ten clones hold approximately 0.19% of a sample with about 88,000 clones, over 90% of them seen once. This CDR3 has 14 amino acids. V dropped 5 bases and J dropped 8; count of bases not matched to a gene: 12. Germline CDR1 is GTSNPN and CDR2 is SVGIG (reference sequence). This TCR came from a human donor who was the organ donor for an intestinal transplant. This specimen was unstimulated CD4+ T cells sorted from spleen or lymph node cells, taken before transplant. The chain joins TRBV30 to TRBJ2-1; the match to TRBD2 covers 7 bases. The CDR3 protein is CAWFKKAGVDEQFF. DNA of the CDR3: TGTGCCTGGTTTAAAAAGGCGGGGGTGGATGAGCAGTTCTTC.